The rows below give T cell receptor beta chains drawn from one sample of a study of vaccination and CD4 T cells after COVID-19. Via MiXCR, TCRdb re-called the PCR reads, giving one row per CDR3 protein. The sample has about 20,000 distinct CDR3 sequences; roughly 56% are singletons. These receptors have no known antigen. Sequencing was performed on CD4+ T cells from blood, cultured in vitro. The receptors come from a human donor who had recovered from COVID-19. The CDR3 runs from the conserved cysteine through the conserved F or W. D genes are given only for firm matches. Size values are once, few and many counts, or a class for expanded clones, and some rows have none.

cdr3_aa cdr3_nt j_call d_call v_call cdr3_length clone_size
CASSTGTGGREQYF TGTGCCAGCAGCACCGGGACAGGGGGTCGGGAGCAGTACTTC TRBJ2-7 TRBD1 TRBV27 14 few
CASSLGQPEDTQYF TGTGCCAGCAGCTTGGGACAGCCTGAGGATACGCAGTATTTT TRBJ2-3 TRBD1 TRBV7-3 14 few
CASSLTTGGGYTF TGCGCCAGCAGCTTAACGACAGGTGGTGGCTACACCTTC TRBJ1-2 . TRBV5-1 13 few
CSARNPADNTEAFF TGCAGTGCTAGGAACCCGGCGGACAACACTGAAGCTTTCTTT TRBJ1-1 . TRBV20-1 14 .
CASRKVGGAEGYTF TGTGCCAGCAGAAAAGTGGGGGGCGCGGAGGGCTACACCTTC TRBJ1-2 . TRBV27 14 few
CASTERGLQPQHF TGTGCCAGCACCGAGAGGGGTTTGCAGCCCCAGCATTTT TRBJ1-5 . TRBV6-1 13 .
CASSATGQGTPQHF TGTGCCAGCAGTGCAACGGGACAGGGAACGCCCCAGCATTTT TRBJ1-5 TRBD1 TRBV2 14 few
CAIRDIDQPQHF TGTGCCATCAGAGACATAGATCAGCCCCAGCATTTT TRBJ1-5 . TRBV10-3 12 .
CASGIAGISEQFF TGTGCCAGCGGGATAGCGGGAATAAGTGAGCAGTTCTTC TRBJ2-1 TRBD2 TRBV9 13 .
CSARELGQGSGNTIYF TGCAGTGCTAGAGAGTTGGGACAGGGTAGTGGAAACACCATATATTTT TRBJ1-3 TRBD1 TRBV20-1 16 few
CASSWAGNWVNYGYTF TGTGCCAGCAGTTGGGCAGGGAATTGGGTTAACTATGGCTACACCTTC TRBJ1-2 . TRBV27 16 .
CASSFDSNYQPQHF TGTGCCAGCAGCTTTGACAGTAATTATCAGCCCCAGCATTTT TRBJ1-5 . TRBV2 14 .
CASARGTDQPQHF TGTGCCAGCGCCAGGGGCACCGATCAGCCCCAGCATTTT TRBJ1-5 . TRBV6-1 13 .
CASTTDDNSPLHF TGCGCCAGCACGACAGATGATAATTCACCCCTCCACTTT TRBJ1-6 . TRBV5-1 13 few
CALRKSSSYNEQFF TGTGCCTTACGAAAGTCTAGCTCCTACAATGAGCAGTTCTTC TRBJ2-1 . TRBV6-4 14 .
CASSKASSQETQYF TGTGCCAGTAGTAAGGCTTCCAGCCAAGAGACCCAGTACTTC TRBJ2-5 . TRBV19 14 .
CAISVGGTRGYTF TGTGCCATCAGTGTGGGGGGAACTCGAGGCTACACCTTC TRBJ1-2 . TRBV10-3 13 .
CASSLMAGDTGELFF TGTGCCAGCAGCTTAATGGCGGGAGACACCGGGGAGCTGTTTTTT TRBJ2-2 TRBD2 TRBV7-3 15 .
CASSLFGRGFTEAFF TGTGCCAGCAGTTTATTTGGCAGGGGGTTCACTGAAGCTTTCTTT TRBJ1-1 TRBD1 TRBV28 15 .
CSARDSGAGPQHF TGCAGTGCTAGAGATTCGGGGGCTGGGCCCCAGCATTTT TRBJ1-5 . TRBV20-1 13 .
CAISDFTSGSAYEQYF TGTGCCATCAGTGATTTTACTAGCGGGAGTGCCTACGAGCAGTACTTC TRBJ2-7 TRBD2 TRBV10-3 16 .
CASSSRGYSNQPQHF TGTGCCAGCAGTTCCCGTGGGTATAGCAATCAGCCCCAGCATTTT TRBJ1-5 . TRBV27 15 .
CASSGEVVLTF TGTGCCAGTAGTGGAGAGGTGGTCCTGACTTTC TRBJ2-6 . TRBV19 11 medium-sized
CASSLQRGTEAFF TGTGCCAGCAGCCTTCAAAGGGGTACTGAAGCTTTCTTT TRBJ1-1 . TRBV11-3 13 few
CASSGTVSNTGELFF TGTGCCAGCAGTGGGACAGTATCGAACACCGGGGAGCTGTTTTTT TRBJ2-2 . TRBV25-1 15 .
CASRNRDRGETQYF TGTGCCAGCAGAAACCGGGACAGGGGAGAGACCCAGTACTTC TRBJ2-5 TRBD1 TRBV2 14 few
CASIRDRGRYGYTF TGTGCCAGCATTCGGGACAGGGGAAGGTATGGCTACACCTTC TRBJ1-2 TRBD1 TRBV6-1 14 .
CASRRGQNSPLHF TGTGCCAGCCGGAGGGGTCAGAATTCACCCCTCCACTTT TRBJ1-6 . TRBV11-3 13 .
CASSFPGSADTQYF TGTGCCAGCAGCTTCCCAGGGAGCGCAGATACGCAGTATTTT TRBJ2-3 . TRBV11-2 14 few
CSARDLKGAGKISPLHF TGCAGTGCTAGAGATCTTAAGGGAGCCGGGAAAATCTCACCCCTCCACTTT TRBJ1-6 . TRBV20-1 17 few
CSANEQLRVGGAFF TGCAGTGCTAACGAGCAACTCAGGGTTGGGGGGGCTTTCTTT TRBJ1-1 . TRBV20-1 14 few
CASSLDREGVLTF TGTGCCAGCAGTTTAGACAGGGAGGGCGTCCTGACTTTC TRBJ2-6 . TRBV27 13 few
CASSLRGGVATGELFF TGTGCCAGCAGCTTAAGGGGGGGAGTGGCCACCGGGGAGCTGTTTTTT TRBJ2-2 . TRBV7-9 16 .
CSARGGAGQPQHF TGCAGTGCTAGAGGGGGCGCGGGGCAGCCCCAGCATTTT TRBJ1-5 . TRBV20-1 13 few
CASSLATGGGQPQHF TGTGCCAGCAGCTTAGCAACAGGGGGCGGGCAGCCCCAGCATTTT TRBJ1-5 TRBD1 TRBV11-2 15 few
CASSPGLAGEETQYF TGTGCCAGCTCCCCCGGACTAGCGGGAGAAGAGACCCAGTACTTC TRBJ2-5 TRBD2 TRBV18 15 few
CAISDRGAPTGELFF TGTGCCATCAGTGACCGGGGGGCGCCCACCGGGGAGCTGTTTTTT TRBJ2-2 . TRBV10-3 15 .
CASSQGEGNEQYF TGCGCCAGCAGCCAAGGGGAGGGCAACGAGCAGTACTTC TRBJ2-7 TRBD2 TRBV7-2 13 .
CSARRVPGGTYEQYF TGCAGTGCTAGAAGGGTACCGGGAGGAACCTACGAGCAGTACTTC TRBJ2-7 TRBD2 TRBV20-1 15 .
CASRDRGSDTQYF TGTGCCAGTCGGGACAGGGGGTCCGATACGCAGTATTTT TRBJ2-3 TRBD1 TRBV19 13 .
CASSYLGGGNQPQHF TGTGCCAGCAGTTACTTAGGGGGGGGGAATCAGCCCCAGCATTTT TRBJ1-5 . TRBV6-5 15 .
CAIKDRANYGYTF TGTGCCATAAAGGACAGAGCTAACTATGGCTACACCTTC TRBJ1-2 . TRBV6-2/TRBV6-3 13 .
CASSLDSTGRTEAFF TGTGCCAGCAGCTTGGACTCGACGGGTCGGACTGAAGCTTTCTTT TRBJ1-1 . TRBV5-4 15 .
CATSVSGSNQPQHF TGTGCCACCAGTGTTTCAGGGAGCAATCAGCCCCAGCATTTT TRBJ1-5 . TRBV24-1 14 .
CAWGVAGANVLTF TGTGCCTGGGGGGTGGCTGGGGCCAACGTCCTGACTTTC TRBJ2-6 . TRBV30 13 .